This note documents a single TCR beta chain sequence. What it binds is not known. This specimen belongs to a study of vaccination effects on CD4 cells after COVID-19. Libraries were prepared by immunoSEQ multiplex PCR; TCRdb keeps only in-frame clonotypes and omits some of them. The sample shows around 71,000 clones, roughly 70% of them seen only once. Broader study findings: The study found marked clonal contraction of infection- and vaccine-induced clones late after vaccination.

The V gene lost 5 bases and the J gene lost 3 bases, with 14 bases spanning the gap. CDR3 length: 15 amino acids. Germline CDR1 SGHTA, CDR2 FQGNSA. Under the ViraFEST assay, PBMC were stimulated with viral peptide pools so that antigen-specific CD4+ T cells expanded. Sequencing was performed afterwards. Researchers isolated CD4+ T cells once about 11 days of culture had elapsed. People in the vaccine group had not been infected with SARS-CoV-2 before, and their nucleocapsid antibodies were negative. At days 3 and 7, half of the medium was exchanged for IL-2 medium. The sequence was collected from a human donor who received a COVID-19 vaccine. Sequenced here: CD4+ T cells from PBMCs cultured with HCoV-OC43 spike peptides, sampled before COVID-19 vaccination. This sample's subset: HCoV-OC43 spike overlapping peptide pool stimulation. This chain joins TRBV7-2 and TRBJ1-5, with a tentative D call TRBD1 (6 bases). The CDR3 region is CASSPQTGFNQPQHF. The DNA for the CDR3 is TGTGCCAGCAGCCCTCAGACAGGATTCAATCAGCCCCAGCATTTT.